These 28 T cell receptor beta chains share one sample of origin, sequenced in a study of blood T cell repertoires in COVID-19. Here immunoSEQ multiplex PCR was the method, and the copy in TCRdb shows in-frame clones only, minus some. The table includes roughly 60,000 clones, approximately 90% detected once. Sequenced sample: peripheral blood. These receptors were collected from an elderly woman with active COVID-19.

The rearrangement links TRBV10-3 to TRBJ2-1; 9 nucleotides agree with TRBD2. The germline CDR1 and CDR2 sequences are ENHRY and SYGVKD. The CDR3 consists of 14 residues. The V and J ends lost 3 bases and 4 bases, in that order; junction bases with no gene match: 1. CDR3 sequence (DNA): TGTGCCATCAGTGACACTAGCGGGTACAATGAGCAGTTCTTC. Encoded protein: CAISDTSGYNEQFF.

The CDR3 nucleotides are TGTGCCAGCAGCTCTGACATGAACACTGAAGCTTTCTTT. It yields the protein CASSSDMNTEAFF. The chain is built from TRBV7-7 and TRBJ1-1; D remains ambiguous. Germline CDR1 and CDR2: SSHAT and FNYEAQ (reference sequence). The CDR3 length is 13 residues. Trimming shortened V by 4 bases and J by 0 bases, and 6 bases separated the two germline ends.

CDR3 loop: CASSLAGGTYNEQFF. The CDR3 DNA follows: TGCGCCAGCAGCTTGGCGGGAGGGACCTACAATGAGCAGTTCTTC. V usage is TRBV5-1 and J usage is TRBJ2-1, with 8 bases matching TRBD2. Trimming cost V 0 bases and J 2 bases; bases outside gene matches: 1. Germline V lookup: CDR1 SGHRS, CDR2 YFSETQ. The CDR3 is 15 residues long.

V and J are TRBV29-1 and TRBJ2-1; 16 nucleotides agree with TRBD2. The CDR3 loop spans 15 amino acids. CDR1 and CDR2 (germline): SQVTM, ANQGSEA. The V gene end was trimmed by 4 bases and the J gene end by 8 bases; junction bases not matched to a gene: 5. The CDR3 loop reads CSVGGTSGRVDEQFF. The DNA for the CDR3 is TGCAGCGTTGGAGGGACTAGCGGGAGGGTCGATGAGCAGTTCTTC.

The CDR3 DNA is TGTGCCAGCACCGCACCGGGGGACGGTCGCACTGAAGCTTTCTTT. Translating gives CASTAPGDGRTEAFF. The rearrangement uses TRBV21-1 and TRBJ1-1. TRBV21-1 is designated a pseudogene. The CDR3 runs 15 residues.

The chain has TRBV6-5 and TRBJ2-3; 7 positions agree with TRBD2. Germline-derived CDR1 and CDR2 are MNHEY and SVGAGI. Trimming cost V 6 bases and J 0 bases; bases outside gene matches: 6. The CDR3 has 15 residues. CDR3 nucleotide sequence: TGTGCCAGCAGACGGACTAGTTTGAGCACAGATACGCAGTATTTT. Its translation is CASRRTSLSTDTQYF.

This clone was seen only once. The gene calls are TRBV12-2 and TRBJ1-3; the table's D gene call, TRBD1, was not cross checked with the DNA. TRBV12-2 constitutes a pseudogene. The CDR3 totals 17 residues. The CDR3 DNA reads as TGTGCAAGTCGCTTAGGGACAGGCTTATCTCTGGGAAACACCATATATTTT. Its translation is CASRLGTGLSLGNTIYF.

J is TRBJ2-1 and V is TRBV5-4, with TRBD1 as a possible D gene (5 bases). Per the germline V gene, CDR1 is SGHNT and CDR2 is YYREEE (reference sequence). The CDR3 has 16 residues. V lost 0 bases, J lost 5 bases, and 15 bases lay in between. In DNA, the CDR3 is TGTGCCAGCAGCTTGGCCGGTCAGGGCCTAGACAATGAGCAGTTCTTC. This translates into CASSLAGQGLDNEQFF.

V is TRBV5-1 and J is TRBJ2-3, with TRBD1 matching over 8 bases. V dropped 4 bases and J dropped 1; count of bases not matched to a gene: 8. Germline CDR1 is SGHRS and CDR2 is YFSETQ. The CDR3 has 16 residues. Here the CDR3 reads CASSVRTGLGTDTQYF. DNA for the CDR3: TGCGCCAGCAGCGTACGGACAGGGCTTGGCACAGATACGCAGTATTTT.

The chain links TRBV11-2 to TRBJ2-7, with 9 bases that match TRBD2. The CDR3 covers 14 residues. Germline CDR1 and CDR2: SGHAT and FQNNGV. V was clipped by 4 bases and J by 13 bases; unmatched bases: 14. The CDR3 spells CASSSGLAGRSGYF. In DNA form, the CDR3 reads TGTGCCAGCAGCTCGGGACTAGCAGGCCGATCGGGTTACTTC.

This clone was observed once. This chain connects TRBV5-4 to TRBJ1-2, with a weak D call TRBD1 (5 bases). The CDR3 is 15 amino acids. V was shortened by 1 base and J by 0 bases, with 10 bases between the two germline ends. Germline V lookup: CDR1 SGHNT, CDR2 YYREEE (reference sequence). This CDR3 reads CASSLQGSPNYGYTF. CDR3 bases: TGTGCCAGCAGCTTGCAGGGTTCCCCTAACTATGGCTACACCTTC.

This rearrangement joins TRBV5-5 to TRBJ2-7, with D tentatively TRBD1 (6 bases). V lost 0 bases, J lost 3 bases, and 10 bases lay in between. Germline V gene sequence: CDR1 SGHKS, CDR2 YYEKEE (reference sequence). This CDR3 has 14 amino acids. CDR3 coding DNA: TGTGCCAGCAGCTTGGGACAGGCAATCTACGAGCAGTACGTC. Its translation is CASSLGQAIYEQYV.

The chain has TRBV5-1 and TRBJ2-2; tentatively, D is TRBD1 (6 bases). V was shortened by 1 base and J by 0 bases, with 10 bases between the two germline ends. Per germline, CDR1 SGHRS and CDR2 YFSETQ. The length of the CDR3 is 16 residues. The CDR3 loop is CASSLSQGPNTGELFF. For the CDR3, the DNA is TGCGCCAGCAGCTTGAGCCAGGGGCCGAACACCGGGGAGCTGTTTTTT.

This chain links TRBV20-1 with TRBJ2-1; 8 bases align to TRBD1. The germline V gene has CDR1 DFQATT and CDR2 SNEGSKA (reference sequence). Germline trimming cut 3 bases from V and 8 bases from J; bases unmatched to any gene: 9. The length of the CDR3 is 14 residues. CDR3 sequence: CSASKGQGADEQFF. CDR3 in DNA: TGCAGTGCTAGTAAGGGGCAGGGGGCTGATGAGCAGTTCTTC.

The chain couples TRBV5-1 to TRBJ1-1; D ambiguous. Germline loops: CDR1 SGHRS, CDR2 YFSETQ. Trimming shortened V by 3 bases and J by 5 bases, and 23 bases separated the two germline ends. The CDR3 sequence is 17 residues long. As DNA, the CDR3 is TGCGCCAGCAGCTCCGCCCCAATATCGGGTGATGGAACTGAAGCTTTCTTT. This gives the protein CASSSAPISGDGTEAFF. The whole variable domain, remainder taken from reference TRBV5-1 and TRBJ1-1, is KAGVTQTPRYLIKTRGQQVTLSCSPISGHRSVSWYQQTPGQGLQFLFEYFSETQRNKGNFPGRFSGRQFSNSRSEMNVSTLELGDSALYLCASSSAPISGDGTEAFFGQGTRLTVV.

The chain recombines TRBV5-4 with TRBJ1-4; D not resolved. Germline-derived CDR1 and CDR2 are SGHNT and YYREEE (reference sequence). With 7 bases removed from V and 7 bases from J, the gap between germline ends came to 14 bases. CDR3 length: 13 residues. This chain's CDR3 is CASHQREGEKLFF. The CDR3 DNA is TGTGCCAGCCATCAGCGGGAGGGTGAAAAACTGTTTTTT.

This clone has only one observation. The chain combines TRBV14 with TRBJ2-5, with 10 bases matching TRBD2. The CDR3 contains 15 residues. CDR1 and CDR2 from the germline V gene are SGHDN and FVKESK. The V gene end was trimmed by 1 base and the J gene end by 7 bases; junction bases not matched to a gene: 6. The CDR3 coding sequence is TGTGCCAGCAGCCAAGGGCTAGCGGGAGCGGTGACCCAGTACTTC. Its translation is CASSQGLAGAVTQYF.

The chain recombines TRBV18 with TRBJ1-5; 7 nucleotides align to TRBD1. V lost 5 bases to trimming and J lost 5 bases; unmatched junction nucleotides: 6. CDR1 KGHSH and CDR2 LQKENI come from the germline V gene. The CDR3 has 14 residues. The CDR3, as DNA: TGTGCCAGCTCAGAGGACAGGTCCTATCAGCCCCAGCATTTT. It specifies CASSEDRSYQPQHF.

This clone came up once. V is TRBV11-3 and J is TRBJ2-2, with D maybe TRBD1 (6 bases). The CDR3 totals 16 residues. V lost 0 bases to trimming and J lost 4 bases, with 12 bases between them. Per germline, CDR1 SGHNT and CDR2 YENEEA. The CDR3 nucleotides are TGTGCCAGCAGCTTAGAGGGTGGGGGCCCCACCGGGGAGCTGTTTTTT. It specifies CASSLEGGGPTGELFF.

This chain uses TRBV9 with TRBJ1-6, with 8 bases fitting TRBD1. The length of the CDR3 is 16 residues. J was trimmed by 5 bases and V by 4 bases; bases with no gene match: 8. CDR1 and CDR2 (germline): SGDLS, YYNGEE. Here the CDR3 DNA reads TGTGCCAGCAGCCCCTATGGACAGGGCGATAATTCACCCCTCCACTTT. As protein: CASSPYGQGDNSPLHF.

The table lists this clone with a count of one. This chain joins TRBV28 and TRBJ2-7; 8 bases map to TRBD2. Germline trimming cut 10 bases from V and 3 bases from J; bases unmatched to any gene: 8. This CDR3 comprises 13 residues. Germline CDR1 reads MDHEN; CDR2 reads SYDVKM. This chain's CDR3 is CATDRAGGYEQYF. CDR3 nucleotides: TGTGCCACCGATCGGGCGGGAGGCTACGAGCAGTACTTC.

The CDR3 DNA follows: TGCGCCAGCAGCCCCCCCGACAGGAACTATGGCTACACCTTC. This sequence encodes CASSPPDRNYGYTF. This chain joins TRBV4-1 and TRBJ1-2; TRBD1 might be the D (6 bases). V lost 4 bases, J lost 2 bases, and 11 bases lay in between. Germline CDR1 MGHRA, CDR2 YSYEKL. This CDR3 contains 14 residues.

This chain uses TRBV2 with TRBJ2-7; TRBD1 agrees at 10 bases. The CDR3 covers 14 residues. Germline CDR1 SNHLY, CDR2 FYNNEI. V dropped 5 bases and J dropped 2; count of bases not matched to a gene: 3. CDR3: CASSPGTGAYEQYF. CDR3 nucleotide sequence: TGTGCCAGCAGTCCCGGGACAGGGGCCTACGAGCAGTACTTC.

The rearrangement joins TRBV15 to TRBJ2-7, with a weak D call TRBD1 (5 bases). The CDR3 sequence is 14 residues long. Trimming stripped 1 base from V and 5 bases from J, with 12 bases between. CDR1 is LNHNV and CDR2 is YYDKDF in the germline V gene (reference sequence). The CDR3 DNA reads TGTGCCACCAGCAGAGGGGGCGTGGTCGACGAGCAGTACGTC. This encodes CATSRGGVVDEQYV.

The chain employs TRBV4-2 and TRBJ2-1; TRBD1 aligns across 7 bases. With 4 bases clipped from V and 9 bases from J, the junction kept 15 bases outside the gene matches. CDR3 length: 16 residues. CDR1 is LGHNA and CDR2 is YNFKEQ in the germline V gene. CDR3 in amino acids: CASSPPGTVSGAEQFF. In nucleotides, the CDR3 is TGTGCCAGCAGCCCTCCGGGGACAGTTTCGGGTGCTGAGCAGTTCTTC.

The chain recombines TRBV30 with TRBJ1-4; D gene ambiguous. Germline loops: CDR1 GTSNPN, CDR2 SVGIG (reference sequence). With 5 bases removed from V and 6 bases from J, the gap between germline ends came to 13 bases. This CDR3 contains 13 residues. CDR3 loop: CAWAGKPDEKLFF. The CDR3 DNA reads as TGTGCCTGGGCAGGAAAACCCGATGAAAAACTGTTTTTT.

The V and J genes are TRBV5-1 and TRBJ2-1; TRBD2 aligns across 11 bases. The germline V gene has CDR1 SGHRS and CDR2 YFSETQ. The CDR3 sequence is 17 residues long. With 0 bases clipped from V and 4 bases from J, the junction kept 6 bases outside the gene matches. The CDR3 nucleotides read TGCGCCAGCAGCTTGGCCGCTAGCGGGGGGCGGTACAATGAGCAGTTCTTC. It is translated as CASSLAASGGRYNEQFF.

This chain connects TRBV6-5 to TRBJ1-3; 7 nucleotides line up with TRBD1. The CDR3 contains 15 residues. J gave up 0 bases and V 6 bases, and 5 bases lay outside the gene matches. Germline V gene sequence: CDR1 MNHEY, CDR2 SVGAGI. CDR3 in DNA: TGTGCCAGCAGCCGGGACAGATACTCTGGAAACACCATATATTTT. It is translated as CASSRDRYSGNTIYF.